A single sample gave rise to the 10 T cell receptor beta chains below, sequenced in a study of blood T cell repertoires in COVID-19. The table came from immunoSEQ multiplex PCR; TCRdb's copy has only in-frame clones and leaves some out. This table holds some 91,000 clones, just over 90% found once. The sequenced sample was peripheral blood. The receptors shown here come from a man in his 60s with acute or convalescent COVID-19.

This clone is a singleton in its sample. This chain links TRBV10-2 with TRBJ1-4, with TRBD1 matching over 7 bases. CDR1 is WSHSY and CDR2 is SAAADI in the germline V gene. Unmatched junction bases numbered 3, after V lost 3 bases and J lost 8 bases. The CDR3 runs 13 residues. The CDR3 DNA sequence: TGCGCCAGCAGTGAAGGGGGCGAAGAAAAACTGTTTTTT. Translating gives CASSEGGEEKLFF.

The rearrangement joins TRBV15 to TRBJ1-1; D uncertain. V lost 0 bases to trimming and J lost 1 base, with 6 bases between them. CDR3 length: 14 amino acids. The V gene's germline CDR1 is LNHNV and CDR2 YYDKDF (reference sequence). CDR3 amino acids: CATSREAPNTEAFF. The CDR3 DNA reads TGTGCCACCAGCAGAGAGGCTCCGAACACTGAAGCTTTCTTT.

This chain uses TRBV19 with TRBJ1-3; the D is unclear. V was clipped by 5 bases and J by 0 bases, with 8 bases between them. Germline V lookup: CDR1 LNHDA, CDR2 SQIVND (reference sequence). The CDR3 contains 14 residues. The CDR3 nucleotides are TGTGCCAGTAGTCCACAGAGCTCTGGAAACACCATATATTTT. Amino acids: CASSPQSSGNTIYF.

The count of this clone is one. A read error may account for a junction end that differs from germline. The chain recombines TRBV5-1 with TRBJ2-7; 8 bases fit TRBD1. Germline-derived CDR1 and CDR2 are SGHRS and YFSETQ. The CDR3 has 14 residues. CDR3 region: CASSSHLDRGERYF. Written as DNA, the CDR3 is TGCGCCAGCAGCTCCCACCTTGACAGGGGAGAGCGGTACTTC.

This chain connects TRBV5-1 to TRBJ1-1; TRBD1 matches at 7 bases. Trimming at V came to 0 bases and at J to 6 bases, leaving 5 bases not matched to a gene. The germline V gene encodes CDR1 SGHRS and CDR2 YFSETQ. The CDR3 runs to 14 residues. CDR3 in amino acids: CASSLGDQGAEAFF. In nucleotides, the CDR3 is TGCGCCAGCAGCTTGGGAGACCAGGGGGCTGAAGCTTTCTTT.

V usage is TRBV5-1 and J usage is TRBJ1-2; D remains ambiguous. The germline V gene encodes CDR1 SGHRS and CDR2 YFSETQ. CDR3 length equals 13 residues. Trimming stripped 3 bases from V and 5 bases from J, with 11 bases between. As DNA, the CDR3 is TGCGCCAGCAGCTCACCCACGAGATATGGCTACACCTTC. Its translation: CASSSPTRYGYTF.

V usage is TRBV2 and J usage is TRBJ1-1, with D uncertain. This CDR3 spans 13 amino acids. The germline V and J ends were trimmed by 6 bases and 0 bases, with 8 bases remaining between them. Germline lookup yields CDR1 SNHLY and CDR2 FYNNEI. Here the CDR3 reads CASREFMNTEAFF. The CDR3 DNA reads TGTGCCAGCAGAGAGTTCATGAACACTGAAGCTTTCTTT.

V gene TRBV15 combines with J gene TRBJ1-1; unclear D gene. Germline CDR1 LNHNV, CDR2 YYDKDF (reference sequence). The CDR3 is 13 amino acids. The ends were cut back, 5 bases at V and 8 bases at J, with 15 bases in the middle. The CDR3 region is CATSPRSGAEAFF. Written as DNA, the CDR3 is TGTGCCACCAGCCCAAGGTCCGGAGCAGAAGCTTTCTTT.

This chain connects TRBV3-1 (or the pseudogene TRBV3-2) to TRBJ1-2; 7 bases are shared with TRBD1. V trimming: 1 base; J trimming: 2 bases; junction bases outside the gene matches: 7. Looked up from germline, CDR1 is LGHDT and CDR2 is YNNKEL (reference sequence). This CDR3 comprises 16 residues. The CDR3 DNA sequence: TGTGCCAGCAGCCAAGTGCGGGCAGGGGGGAACTATGGCTACACCTTC. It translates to CASSQVRAGGNYGYTF.

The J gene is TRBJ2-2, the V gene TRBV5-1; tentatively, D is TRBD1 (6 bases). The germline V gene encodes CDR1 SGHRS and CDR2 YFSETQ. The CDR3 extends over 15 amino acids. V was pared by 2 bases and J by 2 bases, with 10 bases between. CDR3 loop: CASSFWTDNTGELFF. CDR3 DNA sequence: TGCGCCAGCAGCTTCTGGACAGATAACACCGGGGAGCTGTTTTTT.